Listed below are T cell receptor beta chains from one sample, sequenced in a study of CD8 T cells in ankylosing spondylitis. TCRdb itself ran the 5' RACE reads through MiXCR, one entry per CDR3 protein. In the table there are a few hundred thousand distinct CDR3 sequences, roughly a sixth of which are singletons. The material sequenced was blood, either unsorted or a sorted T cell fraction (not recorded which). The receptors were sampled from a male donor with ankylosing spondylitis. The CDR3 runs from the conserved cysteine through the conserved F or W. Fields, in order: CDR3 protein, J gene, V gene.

CAWSRLWGNTEAFF | TRBJ1-1 | TRBV30
CASSELGLGSFF | TRBJ2-1 | TRBV6-1
CASSFGLAHETQYF | TRBJ2-5 | TRBV7-2
CASSVNYGYTF | TRBJ1-2 | TRBV12-3/TRBV12-4
CASSLAWADTQYF | TRBJ2-3 | TRBV27
CASSQEGGASGRADTQYF | TRBJ2-3 | TRBV4-1
CASSLERQNTGELFF | TRBJ2-2 | TRBV7-2
CATGPPPSTEQYF | TRBJ2-7 | TRBV10-3
CSAQLAGVRDTQYF | TRBJ2-3 | TRBV20-1
CASRQSSGNTIYF | TRBJ1-3 | TRBV12-3/TRBV12-4
CASSFRELSQPQHF | TRBJ1-5 | TRBV12-3/TRBV12-4
CAWSVGVNYGYTF | TRBJ1-2 | TRBV30
CASSLEGGWTEAFF | TRBJ1-1 | TRBV5-1
CASSFGLAGQTDTQYF | TRBJ2-3 | TRBV7-2
CASSPSTSGGGETQYF | TRBJ2-5 | TRBV3-1
CASSLGERTQYF | TRBJ2-5 | TRBV11-2
CAISGGTKANYGYTF | TRBJ1-2 | TRBV10-3
CAISPGTYTEAFF | TRBJ1-1 | TRBV10-3
CASSVGGQATYGYTF | TRBJ1-2 | TRBV5-1
CASSLPGIEQFF | TRBJ2-1 | TRBV12-3/TRBV12-4
CASSSAGVSTDTQYF | TRBJ2-3 | TRBV5-1
CAWSPSALDRAFF | TRBJ1-1 | TRBV30
CASSYTYGYTF | TRBJ1-2 | TRBV12-3/TRBV12-4
CASRQGDGYEQYF | TRBJ2-7 | TRBV5-1
CASRPGQGRYQPQHF | TRBJ1-5 | TRBV28
CASSFYPGGAYNEQFF | TRBJ2-1 | TRBV5-1
CASSLSINLAGSSTDTQYF | TRBJ2-3 | TRBV5-1
CAITGQVPNYGYTF | TRBJ1-2 | TRBV10-3
CASRQGRGNQPQHF | TRBJ1-5 | TRBV2
CSAGTASYNEQFF | TRBJ2-1 | TRBV20-1
CASSQYGTSGTGELFF | TRBJ2-2 | TRBV6-2/TRBV6-3
CAISRQVQGGNTIYF | TRBJ1-3 | TRBV10-3
CSASRRSSSGNTIYF | TRBJ1-3 | TRBV20-1
CSARDGTTAPNTEAFF | TRBJ1-1 | TRBV20-1
CATSGSTGGSYNEQFF | TRBJ2-1 | TRBV24-1
CSARRPVGKLSSYNEQFF | TRBJ2-1 | TRBV20-1
CASSGTGSSNQPQHF | TRBJ1-5 | TRBV2
CASTSWAREQFF | TRBJ2-1 | TRBV3-1
CASSFRRRRYEQYF | TRBJ2-7 | TRBV12-3/TRBV12-4
CASSVQGLHKGDTQYF | TRBJ2-3 | TRBV28
CASSPGTLANYGYTF | TRBJ1-2 | TRBV7-2
CASSRARDSYNSPLHF | TRBJ1-6 | TRBV5-1
CASSPTGTSGLLNTQYF | TRBJ2-3 | TRBV7-3
CASSSGTSESTQYF | TRBJ2-3 | TRBV5-1
CASSPPGRIYNEQFF | TRBJ2-1 | TRBV18
CASSRFDSNTGELFF | TRBJ2-2 | TRBV3-1
CASSPPGTRAEQFF | TRBJ2-1 | TRBV12-3/TRBV12-4
CASSYGFSGANVLTF | TRBJ2-6 | TRBV6-2/TRBV6-3
CATGQDQSEKLFF | TRBJ1-4 | TRBV10-3
CASSVAASSSEQFF | TRBJ2-1 | TRBV9